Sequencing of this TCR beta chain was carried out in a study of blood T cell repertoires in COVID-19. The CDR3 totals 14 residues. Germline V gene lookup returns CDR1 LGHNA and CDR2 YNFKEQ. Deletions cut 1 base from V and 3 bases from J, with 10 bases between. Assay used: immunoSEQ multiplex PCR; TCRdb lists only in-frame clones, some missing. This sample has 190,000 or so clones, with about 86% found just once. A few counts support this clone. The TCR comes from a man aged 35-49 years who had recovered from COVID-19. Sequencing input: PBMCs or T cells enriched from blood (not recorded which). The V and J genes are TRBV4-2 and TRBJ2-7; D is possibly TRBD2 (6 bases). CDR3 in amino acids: CASSQGAGSYEQYF. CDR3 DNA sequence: TGTGCCAGCAGCCAAGGGGCGGGGAGCTACGAGCAGTACTTC.